This record concerns one T cell receptor (beta chain) sequence. This entry belongs to a study of blood T cell repertoires in COVID-19. In the study overall: T cells, B-cell-depleted T cells, or PBMCs supplied cDNA or gDNA.

In germline, CDR1 is SNHLY, CDR2 FYNNEI. V lost 5 bases to trimming and J lost 6 bases, with 10 bases between them. The CDR3 loop spans 12 amino acids. Produced via immunoSEQ multiplex PCR; TCRdb's table is partial and in-frame only. Found here are about 150,000 clones, 65% to 90% of them singletons; the top ten hold roughly 9.8%. This clonotype was sampled from a woman between 45 and 60 years old with acute or convalescent COVID-19. The rearrangement uses TRBV2 and TRBJ1-2, with unresolved D. Sequencing was done on a sample of peripheral blood. The CDR3 loop is CASSTGPDGYTF. CDR3 sequence (DNA): TGTGCCAGCAGTACGGGTCCCGATGGCTACACCTTC.